The 14 T cell receptor beta chains given below trace back to one sample, sequenced in a study of identical twins. TCRdb re-analysed the 5' RACE reads in MiXCR, keeping a single row per CDR3 protein. The data contain roughly 470,000 distinct CDR3 sequences, over 11% of them singletons. This same sample was also taken into another study, of yellow fever vaccine responses in identical twins.

The specimen was CD4+ T cells sorted from blood. All receptors come from a woman between 18 and 29 years old in good health.

This clonotype was seen a handful of times. This chain connects TRBV19 to TRBJ2-1; TRBD2 is a possible D gene (6 bases). Germline CDR1 is LNHDA and CDR2 is SQIVND (reference sequence). The CDR3 sequence is 12 residues long. Trimming removed 8 bases from V and 10 bases from J, with 15 bases in between. The CDR3 region is CASQGEVREQFF. The CDR3 DNA sequence: TGTGCCAGTCAAGGGGAGGTACGGGAGCAGTTCTTC.

The CDR3 is CASSPGLAVVVQYF. Written as DNA, the CDR3 is TGTGCCAGCAGTCCGGGACTAGCAGTAGTAGTTCAGTACTTC. The gene calls are TRBV6-1 and TRBJ2-4, with 9 bases identical to TRBD2. From germline, CDR1 is MNHNS and CDR2 SASEGT. After removal of 5 bases from V and 11 bases from J, the junction contained 10 bases not matched to a gene. CDR3 length equals 14 residues.

The chain uses TRBV6-2 or TRBV6-3 and TRBJ1-5; a possible D gene is TRBD1 (6 bases). V was pared by 6 bases and J by 4 bases, with 13 bases between. This CDR3 has 14 amino acids. The V gene's germline CDR1 is MNHEY and CDR2 SVGEGT. This CDR3 reads CASRPHRENQPQHF. DNA for the CDR3: TGTGCCAGCAGACCTCACAGGGAGAATCAGCCCCAGCATTTT.

This rearrangement joins TRBV28 to TRBJ2-3, with TRBD2 matching over 7 bases. V gave up 7 bases and J gave up 0 bases; unmatched junction bases: 19. Per the germline V gene, CDR1 is MDHEN and CDR2 is SYDVKM. The CDR3 covers 19 residues. CDR3 loop: CASTSRLGGRRTSTDTQYF. CDR3 in DNA: TGTGCCAGCACATCCCGGCTGGGCGGGAGACGAACTAGCACAGATACGCAGTATTTT. Full variable domain (missing parts from reference TRBV28 and TRBJ2-3): DVKVTQSSRYLVKRTGEKVFLECVQDMDHENMFWYRQDPGLGLRLIYFSYDVKMKEKGDIPEGYSVSREKKERFSLILESASTNQTSMYLCASTSRLGGRRTSTDTQYFGPGTRLTVL.

This clonotype was observed many times. The V gene is TRBV5-1, the J gene TRBJ2-5, with a weak D call TRBD2 (6 bases). The CDR3 is 14 amino acids. Trimming took off 0 bases at V and 2 bases at J, with 8 bases between the two ends. CDR1 and CDR2 (germline): SGHRS, YFSETQ. Here the CDR3 DNA reads TGCGCCAGCAGCTTGGACGGACTACAAGAGACCCAGTACTTC. Its translation: CASSLDGLQETQYF.

The chain uses TRBV15 and TRBJ2-1, with D perhaps matching TRBD2 (6 bases). CDR1 and CDR2 from the germline V gene are LNHNV and YYDKDF (reference sequence). The CDR3 has 15 residues. The V and J ends lost 1 base and 4 bases respectively, with 11 bases between them. The CDR3 DNA reads as TGTGCCACCAGCAGAGCCGGTAGCGGTTACAATGAGCAGTTCTTC. This gives the protein CATSRAGSGYNEQFF.

This clonotype was observed a few times. This chain uses TRBV28 with TRBJ2-7; 9 bases are shared with TRBD1. Germline-derived CDR1 and CDR2 are MDHEN and SYDVKM. The length of the CDR3 is 16 residues. The trim removed 5 bases at V and 4 bases at J, leaving 12 bases unmatched. Here the CDR3 reads CASSPRTGTGMYEQYF. The CDR3 coding sequence is TGTGCCAGCAGTCCCCGGACCGGGACAGGGATGTACGAGCAGTACTTC.

At least ten counts were recorded for this clonotype. The chain has TRBV7-9 and TRBJ2-4; D not resolved. Germline CDR1 reads SEHNR; CDR2 reads FQNEAQ (reference sequence). This CDR3 spans 15 amino acids. V lost 5 bases to trimming and J lost 0 bases, with 11 bases between them. CDR3 amino acids: CASSRRVQAKNIQYF. The DNA of the CDR3 is TGTGCCAGCAGCCGCCGGGTCCAAGCCAAAAACATTCAGTACTTC.

The V gene is TRBV7-8, the J gene TRBJ1-6; perhaps TRBD1 as D (5 bases). CDR1 and CDR2 from the germline V gene are SGHVS and FQNEAQ. This CDR3 spans 14 amino acids. With 3 bases removed from V and 11 bases from J, the gap between germline ends came to 14 bases. The CDR3 region has the DNA TGTGCCAGCAGCTTCAACGACGGGGGGACACCCCTCCACTTT. Translated, it gives CASSFNDGGTPLHF.

This clonotype was counted between two and nine times. The J gene is TRBJ2-7, the V gene TRBV12-3 or TRBV12-4; D is unresolved. This CDR3 has 18 amino acids. V was shortened by 1 base and J by 3 bases, with 22 bases between the two germline ends. In nucleotides, the CDR3 is TGTGCCAGCAGTTTAGGGCTTCGGTTGCGCGGAGTACGCTACGAGCAGTACTTC. Protein: CASSLGLRLRGVRYEQYF.

The V call is TRBV5-1, the J call TRBJ2-3; D tentatively fits TRBD1 or TRBD2 (5 bases each). Trimming shortened V by 0 bases and J by 3 bases, and 8 bases separated the two germline ends. This CDR3 is 14 amino acids long. The V gene's germline CDR1 is SGHRS and CDR2 YFSETQ. The CDR3 region has the DNA TGCGCCAGCAGCTTGGGCAGGGAGACAGATACGCAGTATTTT. Its protein product is CASSLGRETDTQYF.

This clonotype was detected many times. The chain is built from TRBV5-6 and TRBJ1-5; D is perhaps TRBD1 (6 bases). Germline V gene sequence: CDR1 SGHDT, CDR2 YYEEEE. The length of the CDR3 is 14 residues. V lost 7 bases to trimming and J lost 4 bases, with 15 bases between them. The CDR3 nucleotides are TGTGCCAGCGGGGCGACAGGACGTAATCAGCCCCAGCATTTT. Translating it yields CASGATGRNQPQHF.

The chain employs TRBV5-1 and TRBJ2-1; tentative D call: TRBD2 (6 bases). Germline V lookup: CDR1 SGHRS, CDR2 YFSETQ. This CDR3 contains 14 residues. V was trimmed by 4 bases and J by 8 bases, leaving 16 bases between them. CDR3 DNA: TGCGCCAGCAGCCCGGCCGAACTAGCATATGAGCAGTTCTTC. Its translation: CASSPAELAYEQFF. The complete variable domain, with remaining parts taken from reference TRBV5-1 and TRBJ2-1, reads KAGVTQTPRYLIKTRGQQVTLSCSPISGHRSVSWYQQTPGQGLQFLFEYFSETQRNKGNFPGRFSGRQFSNSRSEMNVSTLELGDSALYLCASSPAELAYEQFFGPGTRLTVL.

This clonotype was seen more than once but under ten times. This chain's CDR3 is CASRPAGGLAKNIQYF. The CDR3 DNA is TGTGCCAGCAGACCGGCGGGGGGACTAGCCAAAAACATTCAGTACTTC. The chain couples TRBV12-3 or TRBV12-4 to TRBJ2-4; TRBD2 aligns across 8 bases. The CDR3 spans 16 residues. J was trimmed by 0 bases and V by 6 bases; bases with no gene match: 7.